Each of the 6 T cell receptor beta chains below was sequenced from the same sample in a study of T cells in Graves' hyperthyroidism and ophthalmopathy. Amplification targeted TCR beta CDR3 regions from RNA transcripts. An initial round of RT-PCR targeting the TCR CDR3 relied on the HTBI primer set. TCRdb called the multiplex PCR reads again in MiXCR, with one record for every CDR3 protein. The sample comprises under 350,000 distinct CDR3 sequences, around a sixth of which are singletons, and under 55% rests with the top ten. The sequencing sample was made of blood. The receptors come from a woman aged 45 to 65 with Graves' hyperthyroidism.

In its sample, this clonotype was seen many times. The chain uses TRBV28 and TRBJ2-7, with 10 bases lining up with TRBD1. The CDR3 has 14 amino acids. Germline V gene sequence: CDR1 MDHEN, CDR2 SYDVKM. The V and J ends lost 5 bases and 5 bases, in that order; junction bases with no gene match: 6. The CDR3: CASSARQGANEQYF. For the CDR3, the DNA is TGTGCCAGCAGTGCCAGACAGGGGGCTAACGAGCAGTACTTC.

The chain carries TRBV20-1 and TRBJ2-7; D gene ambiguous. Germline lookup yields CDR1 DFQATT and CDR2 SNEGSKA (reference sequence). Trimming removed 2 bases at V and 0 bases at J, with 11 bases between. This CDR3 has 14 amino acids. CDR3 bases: TGCAGTGCTAGAAGCGCGATTAGCTCCTACGAGCAGTACTTC. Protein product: CSARSAISSYEQYF.

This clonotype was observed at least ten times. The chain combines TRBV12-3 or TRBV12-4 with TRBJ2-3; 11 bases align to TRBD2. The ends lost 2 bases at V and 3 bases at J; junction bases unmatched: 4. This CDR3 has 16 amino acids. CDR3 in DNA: TGTGCCAGCAGTTTAAGGCTAGCGGGAGGAACAGATACGCAGTATTTT. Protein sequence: CASSLRLAGGTDTQYF.

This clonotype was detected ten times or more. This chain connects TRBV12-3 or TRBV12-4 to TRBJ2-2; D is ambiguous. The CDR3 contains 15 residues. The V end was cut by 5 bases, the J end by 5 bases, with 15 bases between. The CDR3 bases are TGTGCCAGCAGTCCCCATGGCAAAGGGACCGGGGAGCTGTTTTTT. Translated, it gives CASSPHGKGTGELFF.

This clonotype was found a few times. CDR3 nucleotides: TGTGCCAGTAGTTCGGACGGTTGGGGTTCACCCCTCCACTTT. Amino acids: CASSSDGWGSPLHF. The J gene is TRBJ1-6, the V gene TRBV19; D gene ambiguous. This CDR3 is built from 14 residues. CDR1 and CDR2 from the germline V gene are LNHDA and SQIVND (reference sequence). V was cut by 5 bases and J by 9 bases, with 14 bases left in between.

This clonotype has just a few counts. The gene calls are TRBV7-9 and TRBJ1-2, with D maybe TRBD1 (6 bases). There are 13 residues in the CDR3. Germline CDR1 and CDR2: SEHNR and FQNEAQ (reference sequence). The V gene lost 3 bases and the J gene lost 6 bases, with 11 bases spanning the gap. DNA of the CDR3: TGTGCCAGCAGCTTTAGCGGGGGCAATGGCTACACCTTC. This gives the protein CASSFSGGNGYTF. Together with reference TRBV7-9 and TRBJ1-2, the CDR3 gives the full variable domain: DTGVSQNPRHKITKRGQNVTFRCDPISEHNRLYWYRQTLGQGPEFLTYFQNEAQLEKSRLLSDRFSAERPKGSFSTLEIQRTEQGDSAMYLCASSFSGGNGYTFGSGTRLTVV.